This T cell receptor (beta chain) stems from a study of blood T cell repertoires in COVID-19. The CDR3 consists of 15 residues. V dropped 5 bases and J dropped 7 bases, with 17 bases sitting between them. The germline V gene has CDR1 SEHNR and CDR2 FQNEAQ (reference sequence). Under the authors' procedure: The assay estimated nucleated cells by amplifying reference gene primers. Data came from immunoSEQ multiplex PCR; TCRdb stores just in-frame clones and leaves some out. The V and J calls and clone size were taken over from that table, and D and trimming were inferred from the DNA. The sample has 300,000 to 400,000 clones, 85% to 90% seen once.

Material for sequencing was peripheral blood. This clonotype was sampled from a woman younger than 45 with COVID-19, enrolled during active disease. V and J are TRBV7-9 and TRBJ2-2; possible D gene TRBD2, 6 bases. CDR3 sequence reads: CASSARLGGNGELFF. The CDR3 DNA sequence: TGTGCCAGCAGCGCCAGACTAGGAGGGAACGGGGAGCTGTTTTTT.